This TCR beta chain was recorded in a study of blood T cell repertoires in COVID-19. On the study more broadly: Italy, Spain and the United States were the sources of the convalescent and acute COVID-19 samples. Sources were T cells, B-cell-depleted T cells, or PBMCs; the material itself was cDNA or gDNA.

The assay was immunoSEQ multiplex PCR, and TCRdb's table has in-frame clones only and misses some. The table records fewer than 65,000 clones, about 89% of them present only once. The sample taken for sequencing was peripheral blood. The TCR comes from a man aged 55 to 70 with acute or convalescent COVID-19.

CDR3 bases: TGCGCCAGCAGCAAGGAGACAGGGCCTGGCTACACCTTC. This sequence encodes CASSKETGPGYTF. The J gene is TRBJ1-2, the V gene TRBV4-3, with 7 nucleotides matching TRBD1. CDR1 is LGHNA, CDR2 YSLEER, per germline. This CDR3 has 13 residues. V gave up 5 bases and J gave up 7 bases; unmatched junction bases: 7.